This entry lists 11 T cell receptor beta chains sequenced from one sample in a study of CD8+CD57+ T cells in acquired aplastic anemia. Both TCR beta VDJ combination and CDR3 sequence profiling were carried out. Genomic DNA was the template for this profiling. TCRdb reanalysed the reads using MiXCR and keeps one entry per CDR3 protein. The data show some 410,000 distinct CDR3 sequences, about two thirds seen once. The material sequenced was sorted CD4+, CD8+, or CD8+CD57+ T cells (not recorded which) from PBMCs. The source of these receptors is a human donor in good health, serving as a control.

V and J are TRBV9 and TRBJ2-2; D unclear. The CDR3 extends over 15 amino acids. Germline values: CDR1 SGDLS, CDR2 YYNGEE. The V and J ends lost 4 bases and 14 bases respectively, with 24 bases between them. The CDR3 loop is CASSRRWHTTAPLFF. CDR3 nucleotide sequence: TGTGCCAGCAGCCGCCGTTGGCATACAACCGCACCCCTGTTTTTT.

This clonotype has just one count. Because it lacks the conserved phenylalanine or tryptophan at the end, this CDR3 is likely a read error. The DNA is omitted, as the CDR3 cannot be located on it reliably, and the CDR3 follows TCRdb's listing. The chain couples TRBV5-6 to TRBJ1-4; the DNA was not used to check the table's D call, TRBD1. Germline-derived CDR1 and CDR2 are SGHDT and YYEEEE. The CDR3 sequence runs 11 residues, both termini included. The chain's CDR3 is CASSLAGQTNY.

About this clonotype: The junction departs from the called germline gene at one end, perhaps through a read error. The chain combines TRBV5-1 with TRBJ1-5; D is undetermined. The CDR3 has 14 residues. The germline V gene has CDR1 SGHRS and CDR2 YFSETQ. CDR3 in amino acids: CASSLGDPEQPQHF. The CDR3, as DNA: TGTGCCAGCAGTCTAGGTGATCCAGAGCAGCCCCAGCATTTT.

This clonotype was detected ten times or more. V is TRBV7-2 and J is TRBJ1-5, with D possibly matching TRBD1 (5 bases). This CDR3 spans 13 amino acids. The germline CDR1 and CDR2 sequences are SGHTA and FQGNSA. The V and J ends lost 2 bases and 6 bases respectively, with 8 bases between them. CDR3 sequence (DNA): TGTGCCAGCAGCTTACAGGGCGGTCAGCCCCAGCATTTT. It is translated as CASSLQGGQPQHF. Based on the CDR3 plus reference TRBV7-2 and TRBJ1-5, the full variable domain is GAGVSQSPSNKVTEKGKDVELRCDPISGHTALYWYRQSLGQGLEFLIYFQGNSAPDKSGLPSDRFSAERTGGSVSTLTIQRTQQEDSAVYLCASSLQGGQPQHFGDGTRLSIL.

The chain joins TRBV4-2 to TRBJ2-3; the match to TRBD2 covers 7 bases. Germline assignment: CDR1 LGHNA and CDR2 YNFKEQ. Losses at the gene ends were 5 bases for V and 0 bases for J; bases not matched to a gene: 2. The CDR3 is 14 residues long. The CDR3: CASSGRASTDTQYF. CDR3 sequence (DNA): TGTGCCAGCAGCGGGAGGGCTAGCACAGATACGCAGTATTTT.

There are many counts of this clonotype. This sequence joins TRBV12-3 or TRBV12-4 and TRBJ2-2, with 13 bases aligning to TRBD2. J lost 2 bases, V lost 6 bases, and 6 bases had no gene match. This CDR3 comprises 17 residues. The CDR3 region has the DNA TGTGCCAGCAGCAGGACTAGCGGGGGCATAAACACCGGGGAGCTGTTTTTT. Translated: CASSRTSGGINTGELFF.

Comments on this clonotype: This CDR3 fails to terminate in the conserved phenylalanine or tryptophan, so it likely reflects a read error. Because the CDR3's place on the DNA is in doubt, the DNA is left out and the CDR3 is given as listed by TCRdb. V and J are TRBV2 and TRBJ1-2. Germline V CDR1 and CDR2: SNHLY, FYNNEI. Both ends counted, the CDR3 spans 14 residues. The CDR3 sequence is CASSESQMDTSNNP.

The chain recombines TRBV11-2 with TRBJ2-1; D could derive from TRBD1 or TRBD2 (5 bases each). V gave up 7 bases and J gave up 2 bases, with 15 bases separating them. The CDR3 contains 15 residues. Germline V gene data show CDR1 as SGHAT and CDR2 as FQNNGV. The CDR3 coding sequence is TGTGCCAGCACCGTGTTCCAGGGAGCCTACAATGAGCAGTTCTTC. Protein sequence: CASTVFQGAYNEQFF.

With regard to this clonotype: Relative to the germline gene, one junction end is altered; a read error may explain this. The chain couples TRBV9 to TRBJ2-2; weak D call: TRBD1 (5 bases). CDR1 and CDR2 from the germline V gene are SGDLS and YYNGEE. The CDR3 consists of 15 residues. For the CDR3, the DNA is TGCGCCAGCTCTAAGGGGCAGCTGAAGACCGGGGAGCTGTTTTTT. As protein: CASSKGQLKTGELFF.

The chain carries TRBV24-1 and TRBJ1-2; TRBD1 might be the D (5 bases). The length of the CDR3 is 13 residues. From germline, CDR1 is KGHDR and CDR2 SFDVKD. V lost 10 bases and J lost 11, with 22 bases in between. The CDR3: CATRTLGASEYTF. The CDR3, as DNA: TGTGCCACTAGAACATTAGGGGCATCTGAGTACACCTTC.

The CDR3 nucleotides are TGTGCCAGCAGCTTCCCATTTGACAGGAACTACAATGAGCAGTATTTT. It translates to CASSFPFDRNYNEQYF. The gene calls are TRBV11-1 and TRBJ2-3; weak D call: TRBD1 (6 bases). This CDR3 is 16 amino acids long. V lost 3 bases to trimming and J lost 11 bases, with 24 bases between them. Germline CDR1 SGHAT, CDR2 FQDESV (reference sequence).